The following is a TCR beta chain sequence with its context. The antigen it binds to is not known. No quality values exist for individual bases; no much larger clone is one base distant. What this sample's time point label stands for: about 28 days (+/-7) after the second vaccine dose. AZD1222 recipients whose second dose came at about 4 weeks and those whose second dose came at about 12 weeks were combined into one group, since spike-specific TCR depth and breadth did not differ between the two schedules. Samples from vaccinated people were obtained from the UK trials COV001 and COV002, which included a single-blind randomized controlled phase 2/3 trial of AZD1222 (ChAdOx1 nCoV-19) in healthy adults. For TCRbeta chain sequencing, PBMC samples were collected from trial participants at day 0 and at day 28 after the second dose. The data derive from a study of T cell responses to AZD1222 COVID-19 vaccine (dated by TCRdb to 2020 to 2022). Broadly, across the study: A total of just over 230 trial participants underwent TCR sequencing, of whom around 210 had received two doses of AZD1222 and 26 had received two doses of the MenACWY control vaccine. Trial participants were enrolled by age into 18-55, 56-69 and 70-plus year subgroups, with roughly 160, 29 and 62 TCR-sequenced participants respectively. Points the paper makes about the study in general: Participants were mostly white British and included more females than males, and it was suggested by the authors that clonal diversity may have been underestimated. Reportedly, almost half of the unique spike-specific TCRs recognized epitopes lying outside the regions that are mutated in the B.1.351 and B.1.1.7 variants. No day 14 peak-response samples were available, so repertoires were characterized only after the peak T cell response. After two AZD1222 doses, spike-specific TCR breadth and depth were significantly higher than at day 0 and than in MenACWY recipients. In the small 56-69-year group, the increase in depth fell short of significance, most likely because of low power. Conclusions about previously exposed vaccinees were limited because only a handful of AZD1222 recipients were SARS-CoV-2 seropositive at baseline. Vaccine-associated CD4 TCRs spanned the whole spike protein, with dominant responses in regions 160-218 and 743-854.

The junction shows trimming of 5 bases on V and 6 bases on J, plus 23 bases between the germline ends. For CDR1 and CDR2, the germline V gene lists MNHEY and SVGEGT. The CDR3 has 17 amino acids, counting the end cysteine and phenylalanine. Here the CDR3 DNA is all that survives: 51 bases in frame from base 1. The CDR3 regions of human TCRbeta chains were subjected to immunosequencing. Processing in the source paper ran as follows. TCRs in the repertoires were compared against a reference library of SARS-CoV-2-specific TCRs that had been generated with the MIRA antigen-specificity platform. Breadth was defined as the fraction of unique TCRs that were SARS-CoV-2-associated. Depth was defined as the fraction of total T cells that were SARS-CoV-2-associated. Each spike-specific TCR was assigned to its reactive spike region and to a CD4 or CD8 class using the MIRA data. Log10-transformed breadth and depth values were compared by one-way ANOVA with Sidak's multiple comparisons tests. Not all clones reach the TCRdb copy of this immuneACCESS table, which keeps in-frame sequences only. Checked studies attribute under half of the gap to unresolved V genes and leave the rest unexplained. The DNA was the basis for D and trimming; V, J and clone size are from that table. The sample contains tens of thousands of clones, over 65% of them found a single time. Around 25% of the sample is taken by the ten largest.

The chain employs TRBV6-2 or TRBV6-3 and TRBJ1-5, with TRBD1 as a weak D call on 6 bases. The specimen was peripheral blood, collected 28 days after the second AZD1222 dose. The source of this sequence is an adult who received the AZD1222 COVID-19 vaccine. The CDR3 loop reads CASSTRDTPAAGQPQHF. The nucleotides read TGTGCCAGCAGTACCCGGGACACCCCGGCAGCCGGTCAGCCCCAGCATTTT.